The clone carrying this TCR beta chain was seen repeatedly, ten times or more. Antigen specificity is unknown. The entry originates in a study of human T cells and chemical hapten exposure. The wider study: Across samples, TCR yields varied, mostly owing to small differences in pooled library volumes.

Overall study results and limits: TCRs at high frequency, those above 1 in 1000, did not change with DPC sensitization.

What the library attached to individual cDNA molecules were unique molecular identifiers. Per the study methods: There were a median of around 100,000 TCRs per sample, with a range from about 23,224 to 750,000. TCRdb re-called the RACE reads with MiXCR, one entry per CDR3 protein. TCRdb, not the authors, supplied the V and J calls. This sample has around 47,000 distinct CDR3 sequences, with about 4% found just once. Indicated time point: healthy volunteer bleed at 6 weeks. RNA extraction used unfractionated whole blood as the source of total RNA. The CDR3 length is 16 residues. Germline-derived CDR1 and CDR2 are SGHRS and YFSETQ. V lost 4 bases, J lost 6 bases, and 8 bases stayed unmatched.

V is TRBV5-1 and J is TRBJ2-3, with 13 bases that match TRBD2. This TCR was sampled from a human donor in good health. Some clones in this sample may be carry-over from other donors' samples. The specimen was whole blood. The chain's CDR3 is CASSRGLAGAGDTQYF. DNA of the CDR3: TGCGCCAGCAGCCGCGGACTAGCGGGAGCTGGCGATACGCAGTATTTT.